This TCR beta chain was recovered during a study of tumor-infiltrating lymphocytes in localized non-small cell lung cancer. This clone has more than one count but fewer than ten. The repertoire was sequenced with immunoSEQ multiplex PCR; TCRdb's copy has only in-frame clones and lacks some. The data show approximately 16,000 clones, about 42% seen once. CDR1 is SGHAT, CDR2 FQNNGV, per germline. Trimming stripped 1 base from V and 4 bases from J, with 8 bases between. CDR3 length equals 14 residues. The chain is built from TRBV11-2 and TRBJ1-5; no definite D call. The sequenced sample consisted of lung tumor tissue. This TCR was recovered from a human donor with non-small cell lung cancer. CDR3: CASSLGTVNQPQHF. In DNA form, the CDR3 reads TGTGCCAGCAGCTTAGGGACGGTTAATCAGCCCCAGCATTTT.